This TCR beta chain was captured by sequencing in a study of blood T cell repertoires in COVID-19. Overall study context: Sites across the United States, Italy and Spain contributed samples from acute and convalescent COVID-19. PBMCs, B-cell-depleted T cells, or T cells were the source of the cDNA or gDNA that made up the material.

Looked up from germline, CDR1 is LGHDT and CDR2 is YNNKEL (reference sequence). V lost 3 bases to trimming and J lost 6 bases, with 11 bases between them. The CDR3 extends over 13 amino acids. Source study methods: Amplification from reference gene primers served as the basis for estimated nucleated cell counts. The assay was immunoSEQ multiplex PCR, and TCRdb's table has in-frame clones only and misses some. V, J and clone size were drawn from that table, and D and trimming were deduced from the DNA. This sample has roughly 110,000 clones, with over 60% found just once. This clonotype was obtained from a man aged 70 or older with acute or convalescent COVID-19. The V call is TRBV3-1 (or the pseudogene TRBV3-2), the J call TRBJ1-1; D might be TRBD1 (5 bases). Sample: peripheral blood. CDR3 in amino acids: CASSQDDRAEAFF. The CDR3 DNA sequence: TGTGCCAGCAGCCAGGATGACAGAGCTGAAGCTTTCTTT.